The 14 T cell receptor beta chains below come from one sample, sequenced in a study of cytomegalovirus exposure and HLA in healthy donors. Researchers ran the PCR with 60 Vbeta and 13 Jbeta primers. Clones were read by immunoSEQ multiplex PCR, and TCRdb kept only the in-frame ones, dropping some. The sample records around 200,000 clones, 80% to 85% being singletons. Sequencing was performed on PBMCs. The receptors shown here come from a man between 50 and 59 years old in good health and CMV-seronegative.

Here the CDR3 DNA reads TGTGCCAGCAGTTACTACAGGGTAATGAACACTGAAGCTTTCTTT. Translating it yields CASSYYRVMNTEAFF. The chain recombines TRBV6-5 with TRBJ1-1, with D possibly matching TRBD1 (6 bases). V was pared by 1 base and J by 0 bases, with 9 bases between. The CDR3 has 15 amino acids. Per germline, CDR1 MNHEY and CDR2 SVGAGI.

The chain uses TRBV11-2 and TRBJ2-7; TRBD1 aligns across 10 bases. This CDR3 contains 15 residues. The trim removed 2 bases at V and 6 bases at J, leaving 7 bases unmatched. Germline lookup yields CDR1 SGHAT and CDR2 FQNNGV. The CDR3 coding sequence is TGTGCCAGCAGCTTAAGCGGGACAGGGGAGGGCGAGCAGTACTTC. Protein sequence: CASSLSGTGEGEQYF.

The chain joins TRBV5-4 to TRBJ2-7; 7 nucleotides align to TRBD1. Germline assignment: CDR1 SGHNT and CDR2 YYREEE (reference sequence). This CDR3 comprises 16 residues. The junction had 16 bases not matched to a gene; V was cut back by 4 bases and J by 6 bases. CDR3 sequence (DNA): TGTGCCAGCAGCCCCCTTTCTTCAAGACAGGGCGGCGAGCAGTACTTC. This encodes CASSPLSSRQGGEQYF.

V is TRBV6-1 and J is TRBJ1-1; D is ambiguous. Trimming left V 5 bases short and J 5 bases short, with 15 bases between. This CDR3 contains 14 residues. Germline V gene lookup returns CDR1 MNHNS and CDR2 SASEGT. The CDR3 sequence: CASSTLGRETEAFF. The CDR3, as DNA: TGTGCCAGCAGTACTCTAGGGAGGGAGACTGAAGCTTTCTTT.

The chain joins TRBV15 to TRBJ1-4, with 7 nucleotides matching TRBD1. This CDR3 has 14 amino acids. J was trimmed by 7 bases and V by 3 bases; bases with no gene match: 5. Germline CDR1 reads LNHNV; CDR2 reads YYDKDF (reference sequence). The DNA for the CDR3 is TGTGCCACCAGCAGTACAGGGGTGGGTGAAAAACTGTTTTTT. This codes for CATSSTGVGEKLFF. The whole variable domain, filled in from reference TRBV15 and TRBJ1-4, reads DAMVIQNPRYQVTQFGKPVTLSCSQTLNHNVMYWYQQKSSQAPKLLFHYYDKDFNNEADTPDNFQSRRPNTSFCFLDIRSPGLGDTAMYLCATSSTGVGEKLFFGSGTQLSVL.

Concerning this clone itself: Other DNA sequences in this specimen translate into the identical CDR3. This chain uses TRBV5-4 with TRBJ2-5, with D uncertain. Germline loops: CDR1 SGHNT, CDR2 YYREEE (reference sequence). The CDR3 consists of 11 residues. The V gene lost 2 bases and the J gene lost 5 bases, with 4 bases spanning the gap. The CDR3 coding sequence is TGTGCCAGCAGCTTTCGGGAGACCCAGTACTTC. Translated: CASSFRETQYF.

The rearrangement joins TRBV6-6 to TRBJ1-2; TRBD1 agrees at 8 bases. Germline V lookup: CDR1 MNHNY, CDR2 SVGAGI (reference sequence). With V trimmed by 7 bases and J by 5 bases, 6 bases remained unmatched. The CDR3 is 13 residues long. The CDR3 coding sequence is TGTGCCAGCAACTTACAGGGGGTTTATGGCTACACCTTC. Its protein is CASNLQGVYGYTF.

This rearrangement joins TRBV4-2 to TRBJ2-7; D is perhaps TRBD2 (5 bases). The CDR3 spans 16 residues. Germline V gives CDR1 LGHNA, CDR2 YNFKEQ. Trimming shortened V by 0 bases and J by 1 base, and 13 bases separated the two germline ends. The CDR3 DNA sequence: TGTGCCAGCAGCCAAGATGTACGGGGTTGGTCCTACGAGCAGTACTTC. Residues: CASSQDVRGWSYEQYF.

To note about this clone: Within the sample, other DNA sequences also encode this same CDR3. The J gene is TRBJ2-5, the V gene TRBV19; 7 positions agree with TRBD1. Germline CDR1 reads LNHDA; CDR2 reads SQIVND (reference sequence). V lost 3 bases, J lost 5 bases, and 3 bases stayed unmatched. The CDR3 is 13 amino acids. The DNA for the CDR3 is TGTGCCAGTAGTATCGGCAGGGGGGAGACCCAGTACTTC. Translating gives CASSIGRGETQYF.

The CDR3 region is CAWRADSINNSPLHF. In nucleotides, the CDR3 is TGTGCCTGGAGGGCTGACAGTATCAATAATTCACCCCTCCACTTT. J is TRBJ1-6 and V is TRBV30; the D gene is possibly TRBD1 (5 bases). Germline values: CDR1 GTSNPN, CDR2 SVGIG (reference sequence). CDR3 length: 15 residues. V was cut by 3 bases and J by 5 bases, with 14 bases left in between. Based on the CDR3 plus reference TRBV30 and TRBJ1-6, the full variable domain is SQTIHQWPATLVQPVGSPLSLECTVEGTSNPNLYWYRQAAGRGLQLLFYSVGIGQISSEVPQNLSASRPQDRQFILSSKKLLLSDSGFYLCAWRADSINNSPLHFGNGTRLTVT.

The chain carries TRBV6-1 and TRBJ2-2; 8 nucleotides line up with TRBD1. This CDR3 is built from 14 residues. V lost 10 bases, J lost 1 base, and 5 bases stayed unmatched. Germline V lookup: CDR1 MNHNS, CDR2 SASEGT. CDR3 protein: CATSGTGNTGELFF. CDR3 DNA: TGTGCCACCTCCGGGACAGGGAACACCGGGGAGCTGTTTTTT.

The chain combines TRBV7-3 with TRBJ2-6; 7 bases fit TRBD2. Germline loops: CDR1 SGHTA, CDR2 FQGTGA. The J segment lost 0 bases and the V segment lost 5 bases, leaving 13 bases of the junction unmatched. This CDR3 region has 19 residues. CDR3 residues: CASSPRGGPLDSGANVLTF. Written as DNA, the CDR3 is TGTGCCAGCAGCCCCCGCGGGGGACCCTTGGACTCTGGGGCCAACGTCCTGACTTTC.

The chain couples TRBV5-1 to TRBJ1-5, with 11 bases fitting TRBD1. The CDR3 spans 15 residues. V lost 4 bases to trimming and J lost 5 bases; unmatched junction nucleotides: 5. Germline values: CDR1 SGHRS, CDR2 YFSETQ. The CDR3 here is CASSRTGGYDQPQHF. The CDR3 DNA sequence: TGCGCCAGCAGCCGGACAGGGGGCTACGATCAGCCCCAGCATTTT. The complete variable domain, with remaining parts taken from reference TRBV5-1 and TRBJ1-5, reads KAGVTQTPRYLIKTRGQQVTLSCSPISGHRSVSWYQQTPGQGLQFLFEYFSETQRNKGNFPGRFSGRQFSNSRSEMNVSTLELGDSALYLCASSRTGGYDQPQHFGDGTRLSIL.

The V call is TRBV2, the J call TRBJ2-2, with 10 bases aligning to TRBD2. Losses at the gene ends were 8 bases for V and 7 bases for J; bases not matched to a gene: 7. Germline V gene data show CDR1 as SNHLY and CDR2 as FYNNEI. CDR3 length: 14 residues. The CDR3 protein is CASASGRAGGELFF. CDR3 DNA sequence: TGTGCCAGCGCAAGCGGGAGGGCGGGCGGGGAGCTGTTTTTT.